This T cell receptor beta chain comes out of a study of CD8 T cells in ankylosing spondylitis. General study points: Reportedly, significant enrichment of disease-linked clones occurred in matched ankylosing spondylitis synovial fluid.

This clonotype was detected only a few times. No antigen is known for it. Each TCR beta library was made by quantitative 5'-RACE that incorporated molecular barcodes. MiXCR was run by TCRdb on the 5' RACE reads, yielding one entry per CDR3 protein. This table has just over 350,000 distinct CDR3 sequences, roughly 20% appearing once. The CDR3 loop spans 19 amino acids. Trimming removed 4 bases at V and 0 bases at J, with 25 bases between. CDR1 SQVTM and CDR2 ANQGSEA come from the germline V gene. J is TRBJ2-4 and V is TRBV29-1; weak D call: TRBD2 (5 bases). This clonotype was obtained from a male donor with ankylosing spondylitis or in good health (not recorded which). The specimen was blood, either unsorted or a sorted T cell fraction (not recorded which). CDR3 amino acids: CSVAPRAEGWNIAKNIQYF. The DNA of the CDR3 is TGCAGCGTTGCCCCACGGGCAGAGGGATGGAATATAGCCAAAAACATTCAGTACTTC.